These T cell receptor beta chains were read from a single sample in a study of blood T cell repertoires in COVID-19. Clones were read by immunoSEQ multiplex PCR, and TCRdb kept only the in-frame ones, dropping some. The data hold roughly 380,000 clones, with approximately 89% observed a single time. Sequenced: peripheral blood. The source of these receptors is a woman in her sixties or seventies with COVID-19, enrolled during active disease. Both conserved end residues are part of each CDR3. Fields, in order: clone size, D gene, V gene, J gene, CDR3 DNA, CDR3 protein. D genes are given only for firm matches. Only some rows state a clone size, as once, few, many or a class for expanded clones.

>.|.|TRBV25-1|TRBJ1-2
TGTGCCAGCAGTGAATCGCCCTACCCCCCAACCTTC
CASSESPYPPTF
>.|.|TRBV7-9|TRBJ2-5
TGTGCCAGTAACCGGGTGCAAGAGACCCAGTACTTC
CASNRVQETQYF
>once|.|TRBV7-9|TRBJ1-2
TGTGCCAGCAGCTTAGTGGTAGGGGCTGACTATGGCTACACCTTC
CASSLVVGADYGYTF
>.|TRBD1|TRBV11-3|TRBJ1-1
TGTGCCAGCAGCCTCGGGACAGGGGAGACTGAAGCTTTCTTT
CASSLGTGETEAFF
>.|.|TRBV3-1/TRBV3-2|TRBJ1-1
TGTGCCAGCGCTGGCGGGGACTGGACCGGGGCTTTCTTT
CASAGGDWTGAFF
>.|.|TRBV5-1|TRBJ1-1
TGCGCCAGCGGATCCGGGACGGGGGGCACTGAAGCTTTCTTT
CASGSGTGGTEAFF
>.|.|TRBV6-6|TRBJ1-5
TGTGCCAGCAGTTACTCCCTGACAGATAATCAGCCCCAGCATTTT
CASSYSLTDNQPQHF
>.|.|TRBV9|TRBJ2-7
TGTGCCAGCAGCGCAGACCCCCGGGAGACTTACGAGCAGTACTTC
CASSADPRETYEQYF
>.|TRBD1|TRBV28|TRBJ2-7
TGTGCCAGCAGGGGGACAGGGACTGGGTCCTACGAGCAGTACTTC
CASRGTGTGSYEQYF
>.|TRBD2|TRBV4-2|TRBJ2-7
TGTGCCAGCAGAAGCGGGGGGTCTTCCTACGAGCAGTACTTC
CASRSGGSSYEQYF
>.|.|TRBV28|TRBJ1-2
TGTGCCAGCAGTCCGCGTATGCGTGGCTACACCTTC
CASSPRMRGYTF
>.|.|TRBV5-8|TRBJ1-1
TGTGCCAGCAGCTCCGCCGGCACTGAAGCTTTCTTT
CASSSAGTEAFF
>.|TRBD1|TRBV7-3|TRBJ2-7
TGTGCCAGCAGCTTGACCCGGGACAGGGTACACGAGCAGTACTTC
CASSLTRDRVHEQYF
>.|.|TRBV7-2|TRBJ1-5
TGTGCCAGCAGCCTGGGCCTCGTTCCGAATCAGCCCCAGCATTTT
CASSLGLVPNQPQHF
>.|.|TRBV5-1|TRBJ1-1
TGCGCCAGCAGCTTGGAGCGGGTCACTGAAGCTTTCTTT
CASSLERVTEAFF